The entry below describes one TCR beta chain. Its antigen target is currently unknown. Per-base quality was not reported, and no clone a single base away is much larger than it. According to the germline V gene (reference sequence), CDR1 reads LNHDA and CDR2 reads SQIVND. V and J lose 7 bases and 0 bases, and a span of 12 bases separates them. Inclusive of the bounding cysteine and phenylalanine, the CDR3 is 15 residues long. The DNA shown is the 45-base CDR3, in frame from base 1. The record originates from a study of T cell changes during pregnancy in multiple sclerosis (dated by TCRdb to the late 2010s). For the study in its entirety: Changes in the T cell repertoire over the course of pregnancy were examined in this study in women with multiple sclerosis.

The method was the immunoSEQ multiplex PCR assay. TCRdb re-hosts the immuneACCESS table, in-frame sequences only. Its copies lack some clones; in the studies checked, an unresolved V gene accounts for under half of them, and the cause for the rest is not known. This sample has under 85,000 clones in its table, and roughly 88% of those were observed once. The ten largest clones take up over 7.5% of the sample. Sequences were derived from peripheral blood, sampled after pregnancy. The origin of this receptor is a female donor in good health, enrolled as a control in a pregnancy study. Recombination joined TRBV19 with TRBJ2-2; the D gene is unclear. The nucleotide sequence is TGTGCCAGTATCGTGACTGGAGCGAACACCGGGGAGCTGTTTTTT. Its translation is CASIVTGANTGELFF.